The 21 T cell receptor beta chains reported below all come from one sample, sequenced in a study of regulatory T cells in long-lasting Graves disease. Time point given: persistent/refractory GD, antithyroid drugs over 5 years with positive TRAb. Making the TCR library involved RNA that had been extracted from PBMCs. TCR beta libraries were built with iRepertoire HTBI primers and Arm-PCR of CDR3 regions. TCRdb called the multiplex PCR reads again in MiXCR, with one record for every CDR3 protein. Among about 660,000 distinct CDR3 sequences listed, 25% to 35% were seen once. The sequences come from peripheral blood mononuclear cells (PBMCs), collected when the disease was refractory, from a patient treated with antithyroid drugs. These receptors came from a female donor with Graves disease.

The V gene is TRBV20-1, the J gene TRBJ1-2; D not resolved. CDR1 is DFQATT, CDR2 SNEGSKA, per germline (reference sequence). V lost 1 base and J 10 bases, leaving 13 bases between the germline ends. The CDR3 is made up of 12 amino acids. The DNA for the CDR3 is TGCAGTGCTAGAGCTCTGGACCGGACCTACACCTTC. Its protein is CSARALDRTYTF.

This clonotype was counted at least ten times. This chain links TRBV27 with TRBJ1-4, with D perhaps TRBD1 (6 bases). CDR3 length: 14 residues. Germline V CDR1 and CDR2: MNHEY, SMNVEV (reference sequence). Trimming pared 6 bases from V and 6 bases from J, leaving 14 bases between. The CDR3 sequence: CASRTQGYDEKLFF. CDR3 nucleotide sequence: TGTGCCAGCAGGACACAGGGATACGATGAAAAACTGTTTTTT. The full variable domain, completed using reference TRBV27 and TRBJ1-4, is EAQVTQNPRYLITVTGKKLTVTCSQNMNHEYMSWYRQDPGLGLRQIYYSMNVEVTDKGDVPEGYKVSRKEKRNFPLILESPSPNQTSLYFCASRTQGYDEKLFFGSGTQLSVL.

This clonotype was recorded many times. As DNA, the CDR3 is TGTGCCATCAGTGAGTCGAAATGGGAGAACACTGAAGCTTTCTTT. This encodes CAISESKWENTEAFF. The rearrangement links TRBV10-3 to TRBJ1-1; D is uncertain. The CDR3 runs to 15 residues. Trimming stripped 0 bases from V and 1 base from J, with 9 bases between. Germline loops: CDR1 ENHRY, CDR2 SYGVKD.

The J gene is TRBJ2-2, the V gene TRBV6-1; TRBD2 matches 10 bases. The V gene end was trimmed by 10 bases and the J gene end by 2 bases; junction bases not matched to a gene: 10. From germline, CDR1 is MNHNS and CDR2 SASEGT. The CDR3 extends over 16 amino acids. In nucleotides, the CDR3 is TGTGCCACCGCCCCGAGGACTAGCGGTAACACCGGGGAGCTGTTTTTT. This translates into CATAPRTSGNTGELFF.

This sequence joins TRBV6-1 and TRBJ2-7; D unresolved. V shed 6 bases and J shed 1 base, with 7 bases lying between them. This CDR3 is built from 12 residues. In germline, CDR1 is MNHNS, CDR2 SASEGT. This chain's CDR3 is CASRDPSYEQYF. The DNA for the CDR3 is TGTGCCAGCAGAGACCCTTCCTACGAGCAGTACTTC.

The CDR3 sequence is CASSLARQGRLYGYTF. CDR3 nucleotide sequence: TGTGCCAGCAGCTTAGCCCGACAGGGGCGGTTGTATGGCTACACCTTC. The chain carries TRBV7-9 and TRBJ1-2, with TRBD1 identical over 8 bases. J lost 5 bases, V lost 0 bases, and 8 bases had no gene match. The germline gives CDR1 SEHNR, CDR2 FQNEAQ (reference sequence). The CDR3 sequence is 16 residues long.

There are many counts of this clonotype. The chain recombines TRBV11-2 with TRBJ2-7; 7 bases fit TRBD1. V lost 2 bases to trimming and J lost 6 bases; unmatched junction nucleotides: 10. Germline V gives CDR1 SGHAT, CDR2 FQNNGV. The length of the CDR3 is 15 residues. The DNA of the CDR3 is TGTGCCAGCAGCTTACTGGGCTTGACAGGGCCCGAGCAGTACTTC. It specifies CASSLLGLTGPEQYF. The full variable domain, in which reference TRBV11-2 and TRBJ2-7 provide the parts outside the CDR3, is EAGVAQSPRYKIIEKRQSVAFWCNPISGHATLYWYQQILGQGPKLLIQFQNNGVVDDSQLPKDRFSAERLKGVDSTLKIQPAKLEDSAVYLCASSLLGLTGPEQYFGPGTRLTVT.

V and J are TRBV19 and TRBJ1-4; TRBD1 matches 7 bases. This CDR3 comprises 14 residues. Unmatched junction bases numbered 3, after V lost 1 base and J lost 7 bases. Looked up from germline, CDR1 is LNHDA and CDR2 is SQIVND (reference sequence). CDR3 in DNA: TGTGCCAGTAGTATAGGGACAGGCCCTGAAAAACTGTTTTTT. Protein: CASSIGTGPEKLFF. The full variable domain, with the rest looked up from reference TRBV19 and TRBJ1-4, is DGGITQSPKYLFRKEGQNVTLSCEQNLNHDAMYWYRQDPGQGLRLIYYSQIVNDFQKGDIAEGYSVSREKKESFPLTVTSAQKNPTAFYLCASSIGTGPEKLFFGSGTQLSVL.

This clonotype has a handful of counts. This chain connects TRBV7-2 to TRBJ1-5; TRBD1 is a possible D gene (6 bases). Trimming took 6 bases from V and 7 from J, leaving 16 bases between them. The CDR3 runs 14 residues. Looked up from germline, CDR1 is SGHTA and CDR2 is FQGNSA. The CDR3 region is CASSQPGQWQPQHF. The CDR3, as DNA: TGTGCCAGCAGTCAACCGGGACAATGGCAGCCCCAGCATTTT.

The genes are TRBV11-2 and TRBJ2-1; no clear D gene. Trimming cost V 5 bases and J 3 bases, with 11 bases left between them. The CDR3 sequence is 14 residues long. Germline V CDR1 and CDR2: SGHAT, FQNNGV. The CDR3, as DNA: TGTGCCAGCAGCCTACAGACCAGCTACAATGAGCAGTTCTTC. Translated, it gives CASSLQTSYNEQFF.

The chain carries TRBV20-1 and TRBJ1-3; no clear D. The CDR3 consists of 15 residues. Germline CDR1 and CDR2: DFQATT and SNEGSKA (reference sequence). Trimming pared 0 bases from V and 0 bases from J, leaving 9 bases between. The CDR3 reads CSARDRSSSGNTIYF. For the CDR3, the DNA is TGCAGTGCTAGAGATCGGTCGAGCTCTGGAAACACCATATATTTT.

Only a few counts were recorded for this clonotype. The J gene is TRBJ1-1, the V gene TRBV6-9; D gene ambiguous. From germline, CDR1 is MNHGY and CDR2 SVAAGI. CDR3 length equals 14 residues. V dropped 3 bases and J dropped 6 bases, with 14 bases sitting between them. CDR3 sequence: CASSYRPSLAEAFF. As DNA, the CDR3 is TGTGCCAGCAGTTACCGACCCAGCTTAGCTGAAGCTTTCTTT.

The chain carries TRBV29-1 and TRBJ1-4; tentatively, D is TRBD1 (6 bases). Trimming took 7 bases from V and 7 from J, leaving 16 bases between them. The CDR3 loop spans 13 amino acids. Germline CDR1 is SQVTM and CDR2 is ANQGSEA. CDR3 in amino acids: CSAAGGAREKLFF. In nucleotides, the CDR3 is TGCAGCGCAGCCGGGGGGGCGCGTGAAAAACTGTTTTTT. Full variable domain (outside the CDR3, taken from reference TRBV29-1 and TRBJ1-4): SAVISQKPSRDICQRGTSLTIQCQVDSQVTMMFWYRQQPGQSLTLIATANQGSEATYESGFVIDKFPISRPNLTFSTLTVSNMSPEDSSIYLCSAAGGAREKLFFGSGTQLSVL.

CDR3 sequence reads: CAISDRGDNQPQHF. The CDR3 coding sequence is TGTGCCATCAGTGACAGGGGGGACAATCAGCCCCAGCATTTT. V and J are TRBV10-3 and TRBJ1-5; 7 bases match TRBD1. With 3 bases clipped from V and 3 bases from J, the junction kept 2 bases outside the gene matches. From germline, CDR1 is ENHRY and CDR2 SYGVKD. The CDR3 extends over 14 amino acids.

Only a few counts were recorded for this clonotype. This CDR3 is CASSLDDSEGYTF. As DNA, the CDR3 is TGCGCCAGCAGCTTGGATGACAGTGAGGGCTACACCTTC. This chain connects TRBV5-1 to TRBJ1-2; TRBD1 might be the D (5 bases). Trimming took 0 bases from V and 8 from J, leaving 11 bases between them. CDR1 and CDR2 from the germline V gene are SGHRS and YFSETQ. CDR3 length equals 13 residues.

The chain employs TRBV7-9 and TRBJ1-1; D is ambiguous. This CDR3 spans 14 amino acids. The V end lost 5 bases, the J end lost 3 bases, and 13 bases lay between the germline ends. The germline V gene has CDR1 SEHNR and CDR2 FQNEAQ (reference sequence). The CDR3 DNA reads as TGTGCCAGCAGCAACGAGATGCTCGACACTGAAGCTTTCTTT. This codes for CASSNEMLDTEAFF.

In its sample, this clonotype was seen a few times. V usage is TRBV25-1 and J usage is TRBJ1-1; D gene unclear. Germline loops: CDR1 MGHDK, CDR2 SYGVNS. The V end lost 1 base, the J end lost 1 base, and 7 bases lay between the germline ends. The CDR3 sequence is 14 residues long. The CDR3 nucleotides are TGTGCCAGCAGTGAATTGGTTACGAACACTGAAGCTTTCTTT. Amino acid sequence: CASSELVTNTEAFF.

A single count supports this clonotype. The chain combines TRBV29-1 with TRBJ1-6, with D perhaps TRBD1 (6 bases). The J call may be wrong; the DNA end is better matched by TRBJ1-1. The CDR3 sequence is 13 residues long. Germline V gene sequence: CDR1 SQVTM, CDR2 ANQGSEA. The CDR3 region has the DNA TGCAGCGTTCGGACAGCGAGGGGCACTGAAGCTTTCTTT. It specifies CSVRTARGTEAFF.

The gene calls are TRBV5-8 and TRBJ1-1, with 8 bases fitting TRBD1. The CDR3 spans 14 residues. V dropped 5 bases and J dropped 1; count of bases not matched to a gene: 4. The germline V gene has CDR1 SGHTS and CDR2 YDEGEE. The DNA of the CDR3 is TGTGCCAGCAGACTCGGGACAGGGAACACTGAAGCTTTCTTT. Translation gives CASRLGTGNTEAFF.

The chain joins TRBV20-1 to TRBJ2-5, with 8 positions matching TRBD2. Germline V gene sequence: CDR1 DFQATT, CDR2 SNEGSKA (reference sequence). The CDR3 runs 14 residues. V was clipped by 6 bases and J by 4 bases; unmatched bases: 10. CDR3 loop: CSARKGLAGETQYF. CDR3 coding DNA: TGCAGTGCCCGGAAGGGGCTAGCGGGAGAGACCCAGTACTTC.

The sample holds a few counts of this clonotype. This sequence joins TRBV6-1 and TRBJ2-7, with 7 positions matching TRBD2. The CDR3 sequence is 15 residues long. The V segment lost 2 bases and the J segment 0 bases; nucleotides outside the gene matches: 4. The germline CDR1 and CDR2 sequences are MNHNS and SASEGT. The CDR3 nucleotides read TGTGCCAGCAGTGAATGGCGGGGGAGCTCCTACGAGCAGTACTTC. This sequence encodes CASSEWRGSSYEQYF.